The 32 T cell receptor beta chains in this list originate from one sample, sequenced in a study of cytomegalovirus exposure and HLA in healthy donors. PCR used 60 Vbeta primers and 13 Jbeta primers. Sequenced by immunoSEQ multiplex PCR; TCRdb stores in-frame clones only, minus some. Of 200,000 or so clones listed, about nine tenths are singletons. The sequenced sample was PBMCs. The receptors were gathered from a young man in good health and CMV-seronegative.

CDR3 amino acids: CASSWTGGPRDEQFF. CDR3 nucleotides: TGTGCCAGCAGCTGGACAGGCGGCCCTAGAGATGAGCAGTTCTTC. V usage is TRBV5-4 and J usage is TRBJ2-1; 7 bases are a match to TRBD1. Germline CDR1 SGHNT, CDR2 YYREEE (reference sequence). The trim removed 3 bases at V and 8 bases at J, leaving 11 bases unmatched. CDR3 size: 15 residues.

This chain connects TRBV29-1 to TRBJ2-7; the match to TRBD1 covers 9 bases. Unmatched junction bases numbered 12, after V lost 6 bases and J lost 3 bases. Germline V gives CDR1 SQVTM, CDR2 ANQGSEA. This CDR3 contains 15 residues. For the CDR3, the DNA is TGCAGCGTCTCGGTCGGACAGGGGAGGAACTACGAGCAGTACTTC. Amino acids: CSVSVGQGRNYEQYF.

As for this clone: At one boundary the junction diverges from the germline segment, which might be a read error. The V gene is TRBV7-7, the J gene TRBJ2-5, with 8 bases lining up with TRBD1. Per germline, CDR1 SSHAT and CDR2 FNYEAQ (reference sequence). The CDR3 runs to 13 residues. DNA for the CDR3: TGTGCTAGCAGCTCGACAGGGGCGGAGACCCAGTACTTC. Amino acids: CASSSTGAETQYF.

V is TRBV7-9 and J is TRBJ1-1, with D possibly matching TRBD1 (6 bases). The ends were cut back, 10 bases at V and 1 base at J, with 28 bases in the middle. The CDR3 extends over 18 amino acids. CDR1 is SEHNR, CDR2 FQNEAQ, per germline (reference sequence). This chain's CDR3 is CANKIPSGWGARNTEAFF. The CDR3 region has the DNA TGTGCCAACAAAATACCTAGCGGGTGGGGGGCACGGAACACTGAAGCTTTCTTT.

This clone was recorded once. CDR3 loop: CASSQGRGFTDTQYF. CDR3 DNA: TGTGCCAGCAGCCAAGGAAGGGGCTTTACAGATACGCAGTATTTT. The chain is built from TRBV14 and TRBJ2-3, with TRBD1 as a possible D gene (5 bases). CDR3 length equals 15 residues. The germline V gene encodes CDR1 SGHDN and CDR2 FVKESK. Deletions cut 1 base from V and 3 bases from J, with 11 bases between.

V is TRBV19 and J is TRBJ1-1; TRBD1 is a possible D gene (6 bases). CDR3 length: 17 amino acids. Germline CDR1 LNHDA, CDR2 SQIVND (reference sequence). V lost 6 bases and J 0 bases, leaving 20 bases between the germline ends. This chain's CDR3 is CASSEPTLAGVNTEAFF. The DNA of the CDR3 is TGTGCCAGTAGCGAACCCACTTTGGCAGGGGTGAACACTGAAGCTTTCTTT.

This chain uses TRBV28 with TRBJ1-5, with 8 bases matching TRBD1. The CDR3 consists of 14 residues. V shed 6 bases, J shed 3 bases, and the junction held 4 bases outside the gene matches. Germline-derived CDR1 and CDR2 are MDHEN and SYDVKM. The CDR3 loop reads CASSSGGPNQPQHF. CDR3 nucleotides: TGTGCCAGCAGCTCAGGGGGCCCCAATCAGCCCCAGCATTTT.

The chain couples TRBV4-1 to TRBJ2-7; 9 bases agree with TRBD1. From germline, CDR1 is MGHRA and CDR2 YSYEKL. The CDR3 is 16 residues long. Losses at the gene ends were 1 base for V and 3 bases for J; bases not matched to a gene: 7. CDR3 nucleotide sequence: TGCGCCAGCAGCCAAGTGGGCGGGACAGGGTTCTACGAGCAGTACTTC. Translation: CASSQVGGTGFYEQYF.

This clone has a handful of counts. J is TRBJ2-1 and V is TRBV27; 7 bases line up with TRBD1. Germline CDR1 and CDR2: MNHEY and SMNVEV (reference sequence). The CDR3 loop spans 14 amino acids. Losses at the gene ends were 7 bases for V and 7 bases for J; bases not matched to a gene: 10. For the CDR3, the DNA is TGTGCCAGCACCGTGACAGGGACGACTAATGAGCAGTTCTTC. Its translation is CASTVTGTTNEQFF.

V and J are TRBV11-2 and TRBJ2-7; a weak D match, TRBD2 (6 bases). The CDR3 covers 15 residues. Germline CDR1 reads SGHAT; CDR2 reads FQNNGV. The ends were cut back, 4 bases at V and 2 bases at J, with 15 bases in the middle. In DNA form, the CDR3 reads TGTGCCAGCAGCTCGGTTTACGGGGGACCCTACGAGCAGTACTTC. As protein: CASSSVYGGPYEQYF.

This chain joins TRBV18 and TRBJ2-7; D might be TRBD1 (5 bases). The CDR3 totals 17 residues. Germline loops: CDR1 KGHSH, CDR2 LQKENI. V lost 4 bases and J 3 bases, leaving 22 bases between the germline ends. This CDR3 is CASSRLRSGANYYEQYF. In nucleotides, the CDR3 is TGTGCCAGCTCACGCCTGCGTTCTGGGGCTAACTACTACGAGCAGTACTTC.

The chain uses TRBV4-1 and TRBJ2-3; 7 bases fit TRBD2. Germline V CDR1 and CDR2: MGHRA, YSYEKL. V trimming: 5 bases; J trimming: 4 bases; junction bases outside the gene matches: 15. CDR3 length equals 17 residues. CDR3 region: CASSKVGGGPGSDTQYF. In DNA, the CDR3 is TGCGCCAGCAGCAAAGTGGGGGGAGGGCCCGGTTCAGATACGCAGTATTTT.

The table lists this clone with a count of one. This chain uses TRBV7-9 with TRBJ2-2; TRBD1 agrees at 7 bases. The J segment lost 0 bases and the V segment lost 5 bases, leaving 0 bases of the junction unmatched. The CDR3 spans 14 residues. Germline V lookup: CDR1 SEHNR, CDR2 FQNEAQ (reference sequence). The CDR3 sequence is CASSGTANTGELFF. The CDR3 nucleotides read TGTGCCAGCAGCGGGACAGCGAACACCGGGGAGCTGTTTTTT.

V and J are TRBV13 and TRBJ2-2, with TRBD1 identical over 9 bases. Germline V gene sequence: CDR1 PRHDT, CDR2 FYEKMQ (reference sequence). Trimming at V came to 5 bases and at J to 7 bases, leaving 5 bases not matched to a gene. There are 14 residues in the CDR3. The CDR3: CASSPGQGIGELFF. CDR3 DNA sequence: TGTGCCAGCAGCCCCGGACAGGGGATCGGGGAGCTGTTTTTT.

The rearrangement joins TRBV4-1 to TRBJ2-7; the D gene is possibly TRBD1 (5 bases). This CDR3 contains 14 residues. Germline V gene sequence: CDR1 MGHRA, CDR2 YSYEKL. V was shortened by 1 base and J by 6 bases, with 13 bases between the two germline ends. The CDR3 sequence is CASSQVSRASEQYF. DNA of the CDR3: TGCGCCAGCAGCCAAGTGTCCAGGGCGAGCGAGCAGTACTTC.

This CDR3 reads CASSFRGGRFF. The CDR3 nucleotides are TGCGCCAGCAGCTTTCGGGGGGGACGATTCTTC. The rearrangement links TRBV5-1 to TRBJ2-1; 8 bases line up with TRBD2. Trimming cost V 2 bases and J 16 bases; bases outside gene matches: 5. The length of the CDR3 is 11 residues. Germline V gene sequence: CDR1 SGHRS, CDR2 YFSETQ.

The V and J genes are TRBV5-1 and TRBJ1-5, with D perhaps TRBD1 (6 bases). The V end lost 4 bases, the J end lost 2 bases, and 13 bases lay between the germline ends. From germline, CDR1 is SGHRS and CDR2 YFSETQ. The CDR3 is 15 amino acids. CDR3 loop: CASSHTGQGNQPQHF. In nucleotides, the CDR3 is TGCGCCAGCAGCCATACAGGGCAGGGCAATCAGCCCCAGCATTTT.

This chain joins TRBV5-6 and TRBJ2-5, with D possibly matching TRBD2 (6 bases). Germline-derived CDR1 and CDR2 are SGHDT and YYEEEE. V was clipped by 0 bases and J by 4 bases, with 7 bases between them. The CDR3 sequence is 13 residues long. The CDR3 DNA follows: TGTGCCAGCAGCTTGGGGAGGGTAGAGACCCAGTACTTC. It yields the protein CASSLGRVETQYF.

The chain employs TRBV10-1 and TRBJ1-1, with D unresolved. The germline V gene has CDR1 WNHNN and CDR2 SYGVQD (reference sequence). CDR3 length: 13 residues. The ends were cut back, 6 bases at V and 8 bases at J, with 16 bases in the middle. The CDR3 reads CASRPYSEGEAFF. CDR3 in DNA: TGCGCCAGCAGGCCCTACTCTGAGGGAGAAGCTTTCTTT.

The rearrangement links TRBV6-5 to TRBJ1-2; 8 bases line up with TRBD1. The germline CDR1 and CDR2 sequences are MNHEY and SVGAGI. The CDR3 has 16 amino acids. Germline trimming cut 0 bases from V and 2 bases from J; bases unmatched to any gene: 5. The CDR3 spells CASSYSATGANYGYTF. In nucleotides, the CDR3 is TGTGCCAGCAGTTACTCGGCGACAGGGGCAAACTATGGCTACACCTTC.

This rearrangement joins TRBV7-9 to TRBJ2-5; D gene ambiguous. Trimming removed 5 bases at V and 6 bases at J, with 13 bases between. CDR3 length: 13 residues. Germline V gives CDR1 SEHNR, CDR2 FQNEAQ (reference sequence). CDR3: CASSRPGFQTQYF. The CDR3 DNA reads as TGTGCCAGCAGCCGACCGGGTTTCCAGACCCAGTACTTC.

The rearrangement joins TRBV5-1 to TRBJ2-7; 15 positions agree with TRBD2. The CDR3 is 16 residues long. CDR1 and CDR2 from the germline V gene are SGHRS and YFSETQ. Losses at the gene ends were 4 bases for V and 2 bases for J; bases not matched to a gene: 4. This CDR3 reads CASSGGLAGGTYEQYF. In nucleotides, the CDR3 is TGCGCCAGCAGCGGGGGACTAGCGGGAGGTACCTACGAGCAGTACTTC.

The rearrangement uses TRBV7-9 and TRBJ2-7; TRBD2 agrees at 8 bases. From germline, CDR1 is SEHNR and CDR2 FQNEAQ (reference sequence). Trimming cost V 6 bases and J 4 bases; bases outside gene matches: 11. CDR3 size: 15 residues. CDR3 DNA: TGTGCCAGCAGGTACCTCGGAAGCGGGAGTTACGAGCAGTACTTC. It is translated as CASRYLGSGSYEQYF.

The chain links TRBV10-2 to TRBJ2-1; 12 bases map to TRBD2. CDR3 length: 15 residues. Germline assignment: CDR1 WSHSY and CDR2 SAAADI. V lost 7 bases to trimming and J lost 3 bases; unmatched junction nucleotides: 4. Here the CDR3 DNA reads TGCGCCAGCAAGACTAGCGGGAGAAGCTACAATGAGCAGTTCTTC. Residues: CASKTSGRSYNEQFF.

This clone was recorded only once. This chain links TRBV6-1 with TRBJ1-5; tentatively, D is TRBD1 (5 bases). This CDR3 contains 13 residues. Germline V CDR1 and CDR2: MNHNS, SASEGT. The V end was cut by 6 bases, the J end by 3 bases, with 9 bases between. The CDR3 DNA is TGTGCCAGCAGCGACAGCGACAATCAGCCCCAGCATTTT. Translated, it gives CASSDSDNQPQHF.

The V call is TRBV4-1, the J call TRBJ1-1; 9 nucleotides line up with TRBD1. Unmatched junction bases numbered 8, after V lost 0 bases and J lost 6 bases. This CDR3 comprises 16 residues. From germline, CDR1 is MGHRA and CDR2 YSYEKL. CDR3 amino acids: CASSQDSGQGVAEAFF. The DNA of the CDR3 is TGCGCCAGCAGCCAAGATTCGGGACAGGGCGTAGCTGAAGCTTTCTTT.

CDR3 sequence reads: CASSLRRVRSEAFF. DNA for the CDR3: TGTGCCAGCAGCTTACGCAGGGTACGCTCTGAAGCTTTCTTT. The chain couples TRBV7-6 to TRBJ1-1; weak D call: TRBD1 (5 bases). V was cut by 2 bases and J by 6 bases, with 13 bases left in between. Germline loops: CDR1 SGHVS, CDR2 FNYEAQ. CDR3 length: 14 residues.

In regard to this clone: This sample also contains other DNA sequences that code for the same CDR3. The chain has TRBV9 and TRBJ1-5; 8 bases line up with TRBD1. This CDR3 has 14 residues. Germline V gene lookup returns CDR1 SGDLS and CDR2 YYNGEE. The V segment lost 0 bases and the J segment 4 bases; nucleotides outside the gene matches: 0. CDR3 loop: CASSVGQGNQPQHF. The DNA for the CDR3 is TGTGCCAGCAGCGTAGGACAGGGGAATCAGCCCCAGCATTTT.

This chain joins TRBV27 and TRBJ2-7, with a possible D match to TRBD2 (6 bases). The CDR3 extends over 16 amino acids. CDR1 MNHEY and CDR2 SMNVEV come from the germline V gene (reference sequence). V lost 0 bases and J 0 bases, leaving 12 bases between the germline ends. Written as DNA, the CDR3 is TGTGCCAGCAGTTTATCGGCGGGATCCTTCTCCTACGAGCAGTACTTC. Residues: CASSLSAGSFSYEQYF.

The gene calls are TRBV7-2 and TRBJ2-3, with a weak D call TRBD2 (6 bases). The V end was cut by 5 bases, the J end by 1 base, with 13 bases between. The CDR3 is made up of 15 amino acids. CDR1 and CDR2 (germline): SGHTA, FQGNSA. CDR3 residues: CASSPRLVGTDTQYF. DNA of the CDR3: TGTGCCAGCAGCCCGAGACTAGTTGGCACAGATACGCAGTATTTT.

The rearrangement links TRBV14 to TRBJ2-1; 7 bases map to TRBD2. The CDR3 consists of 15 residues. The V gene end was trimmed by 4 bases and the J gene end by 5 bases; junction bases not matched to a gene: 8. CDR1 SGHDN and CDR2 FVKESK come from the germline V gene. CDR3: CASSLIAGLNNEQFF. The CDR3 DNA follows: TGTGCCAGCAGCCTCATAGCGGGCCTAAACAATGAGCAGTTCTTC.

The V and J genes are TRBV30 and TRBJ1-5, with D perhaps TRBD1 (5 bases). The germline gives CDR1 GTSNPN, CDR2 SVGIG (reference sequence). Trimming took off 3 bases at V and 5 bases at J, with 11 bases between the two ends. CDR3 length equals 13 residues. The CDR3 region has the DNA TGTGCCTGGAGGGACCAGGGATATCAGCCCCAGCATTTT. Protein sequence: CAWRDQGYQPQHF. Filled out from reference TRBV30 and TRBJ1-5, the complete variable domain reads SQTIHQWPATLVQPVGSPLSLECTVEGTSNPNLYWYRQAAGRGLQLLFYSVGIGQISSEVPQNLSASRPQDRQFILSSKKLLLSDSGFYLCAWRDQGYQPQHFGDGTRLSIL.